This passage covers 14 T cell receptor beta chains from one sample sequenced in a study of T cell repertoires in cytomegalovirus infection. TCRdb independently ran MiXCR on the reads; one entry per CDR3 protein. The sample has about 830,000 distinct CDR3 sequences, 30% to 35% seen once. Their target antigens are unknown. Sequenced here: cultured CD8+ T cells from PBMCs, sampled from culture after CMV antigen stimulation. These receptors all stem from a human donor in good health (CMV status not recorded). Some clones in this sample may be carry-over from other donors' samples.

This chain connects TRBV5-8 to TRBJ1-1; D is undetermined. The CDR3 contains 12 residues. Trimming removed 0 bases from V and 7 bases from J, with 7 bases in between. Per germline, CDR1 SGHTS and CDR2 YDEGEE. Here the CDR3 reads CASSLGPVEAFF. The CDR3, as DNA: TGTGCCAGCAGCTTGGGACCGGTTGAAGCTTTCTTT.

The CDR3 bases are TGTGCCAGCAGCACAGGTGAATCTGCCTATGGCTACACCTTC. Amino acid sequence: CASSTGESAYGYTF. This chain uses TRBV2 with TRBJ1-2, with D tentatively TRBD1 (5 bases). The CDR3 is 14 amino acids. V lost 6 bases, J lost 4 bases, and 15 bases lay in between. Per germline, CDR1 SNHLY and CDR2 FYNNEI. Using reference TRBV2 and TRBJ1-2 for the parts outside the CDR3, the full variable domain is EPEVTQTPSHQVTQMGQEVILRCVPISNHLYFYWYRQILGQKVEFLVSFYNNEISEKSEIFDDQFSVERPDGSNFTLKIRSTKLEDSAMYFCASSTGESAYGYTFGSGTRLTVV.

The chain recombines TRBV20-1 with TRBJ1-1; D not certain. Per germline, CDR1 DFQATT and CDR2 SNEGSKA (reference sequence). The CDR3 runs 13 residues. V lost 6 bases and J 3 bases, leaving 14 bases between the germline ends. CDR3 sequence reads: CSAKVRSYTEAFF. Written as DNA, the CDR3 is TGCAGTGCCAAAGTACGGAGCTACACTGAAGCTTTCTTT.

In DNA form, the CDR3 reads TGTGCCAGCAGTAAGGTCCCATTGACTGGGCGAAATAATTCACCCCTCCACTTT. Translating gives CASSKVPLTGRNNSPLHF. J is TRBJ1-6 and V is TRBV27; D gene unclear. CDR1 is MNHEY, CDR2 SMNVEV, per germline (reference sequence). The CDR3 covers 18 residues. The ends were cut back, 5 bases at V and 5 bases at J, with 22 bases in the middle.

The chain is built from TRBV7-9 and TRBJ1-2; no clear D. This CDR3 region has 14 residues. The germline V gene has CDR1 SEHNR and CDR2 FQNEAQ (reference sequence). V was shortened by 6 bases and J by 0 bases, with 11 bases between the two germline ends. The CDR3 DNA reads TGTGCCAGCAGTCCCGACGGATCTAACTATGGCTACACCTTC. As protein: CASSPDGSNYGYTF.

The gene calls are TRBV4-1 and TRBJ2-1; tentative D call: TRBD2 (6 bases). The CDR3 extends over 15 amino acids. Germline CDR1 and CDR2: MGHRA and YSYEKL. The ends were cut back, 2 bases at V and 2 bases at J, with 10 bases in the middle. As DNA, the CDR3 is TGCGCCAGCAGCCAAAATAGCGGAACCTACAATGAGCAGTTCTTC. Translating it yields CASSQNSGTYNEQFF.

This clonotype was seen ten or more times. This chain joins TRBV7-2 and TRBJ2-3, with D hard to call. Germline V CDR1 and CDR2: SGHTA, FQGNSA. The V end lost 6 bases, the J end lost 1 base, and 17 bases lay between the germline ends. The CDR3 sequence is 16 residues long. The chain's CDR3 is CASRQTPLVRTDTQYF. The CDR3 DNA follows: TGTGCCAGCAGGCAAACCCCCTTAGTCCGCACAGATACGCAGTATTTT.

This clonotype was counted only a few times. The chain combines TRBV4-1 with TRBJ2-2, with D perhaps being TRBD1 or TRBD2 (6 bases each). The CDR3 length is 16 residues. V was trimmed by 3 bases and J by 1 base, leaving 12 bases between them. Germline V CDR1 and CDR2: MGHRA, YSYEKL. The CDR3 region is CASSHQGGQNTGELFF. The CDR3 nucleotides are TGCGCCAGCAGCCATCAAGGGGGGCAGAACACCGGGGAGCTGTTTTTT.

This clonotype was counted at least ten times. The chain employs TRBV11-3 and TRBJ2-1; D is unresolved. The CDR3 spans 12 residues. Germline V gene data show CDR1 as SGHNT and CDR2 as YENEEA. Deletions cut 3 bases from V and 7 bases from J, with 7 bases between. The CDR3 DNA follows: TGTGCCAGCAGCTTGGAGACGAATGAGCAGTTCTTC. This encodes CASSLETNEQFF.

The DNA for the CDR3 is TGCAGTGCTAAGGACCAAATCAGAGTACTGGATTCACCCCTCCACTTT. Amino acids: CSAKDQIRVLDSPLHF. V is TRBV20-1 and J is TRBJ1-6; D gene unclear. Germline V CDR1 and CDR2: DFQATT, SNEGSKA (reference sequence). The CDR3 runs to 16 residues. V lost 4 bases and J 8 bases, leaving 21 bases between the germline ends.

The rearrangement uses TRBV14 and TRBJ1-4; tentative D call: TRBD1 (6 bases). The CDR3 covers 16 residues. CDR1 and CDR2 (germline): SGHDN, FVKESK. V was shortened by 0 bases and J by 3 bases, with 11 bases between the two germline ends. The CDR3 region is CASSQEVKGANEKLFF. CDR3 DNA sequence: TGTGCCAGCAGCCAAGAAGTCAAGGGGGCTAATGAAAAACTGTTTTTT.

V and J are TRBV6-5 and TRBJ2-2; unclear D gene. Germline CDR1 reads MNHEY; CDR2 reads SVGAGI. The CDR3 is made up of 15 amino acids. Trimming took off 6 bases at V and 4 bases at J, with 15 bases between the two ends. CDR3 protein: CASRGSLRGTGELFF. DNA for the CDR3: TGTGCCAGCAGGGGCAGCCTTAGAGGCACCGGGGAGCTGTTTTTT.

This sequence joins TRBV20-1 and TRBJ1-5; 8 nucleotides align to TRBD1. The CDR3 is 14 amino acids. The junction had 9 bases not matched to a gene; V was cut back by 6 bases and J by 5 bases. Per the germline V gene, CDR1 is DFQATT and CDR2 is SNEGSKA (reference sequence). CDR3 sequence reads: CSASGQGDYQPQHF. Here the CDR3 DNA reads TGCAGTGCCTCTGGACAGGGTGACTATCAGCCCCAGCATTTT.

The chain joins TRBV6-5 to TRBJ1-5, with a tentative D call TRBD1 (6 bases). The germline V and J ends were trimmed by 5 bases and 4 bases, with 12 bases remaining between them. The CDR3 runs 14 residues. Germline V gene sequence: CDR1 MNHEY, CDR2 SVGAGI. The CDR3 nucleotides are TGTGCCAGCAGTGGCGGGGGCTTGAATCAGCCCCAGCATTTT. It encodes CASSGGGLNQPQHF.